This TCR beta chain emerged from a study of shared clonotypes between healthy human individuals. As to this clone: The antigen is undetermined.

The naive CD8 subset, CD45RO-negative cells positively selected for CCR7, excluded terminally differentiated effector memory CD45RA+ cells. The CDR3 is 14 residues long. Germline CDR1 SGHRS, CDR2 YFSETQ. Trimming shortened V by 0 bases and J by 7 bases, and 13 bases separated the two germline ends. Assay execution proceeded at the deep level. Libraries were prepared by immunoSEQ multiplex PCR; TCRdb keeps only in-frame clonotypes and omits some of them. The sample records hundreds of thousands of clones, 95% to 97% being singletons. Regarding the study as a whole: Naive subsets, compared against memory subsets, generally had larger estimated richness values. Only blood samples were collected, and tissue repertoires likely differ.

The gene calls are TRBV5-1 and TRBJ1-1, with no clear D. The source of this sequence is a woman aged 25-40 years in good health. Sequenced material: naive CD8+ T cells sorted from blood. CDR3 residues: CASSLERGGIEAFF. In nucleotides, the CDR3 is TGCGCCAGCAGCTTGGAACGGGGTGGTATTGAAGCTTTCTTT.